Listed here is a single TCR beta chain. Its matching antigen is unknown. V gave up 1 base and J gave up 0 bases, with 9 bases separating them. Germline V lookup: CDR1 MDHEN, CDR2 SYDVKM. The length of the CDR3 is 15 residues. These data are taken from a study of cytomegalovirus exposure and HLA in healthy donors. Overall study findings and caveats: Follow-up analysis found HLA locus-dependent TCR association rates, highest for DRB1 and lowest for HLA-C. Earlier analysis yielded a pattern in which most TCR beta V segments were productive about 90% or about 30% of the time.

Researchers ran the PCR with 60 Vbeta and 13 Jbeta primers. Sequenced by immunoSEQ multiplex PCR; TCRdb stores in-frame clones only, minus some. Of some 210,000 clones listed, around 80% are singletons. The sequenced material came from PBMCs. This sequence was found in a male donor in good health and CMV-seronegative. V is TRBV28 and J is TRBJ1-1; a possible D gene is TRBD1 (6 bases). The CDR3 nucleotides are TGTGCCAGCAGTTTATCAGGGACAATGAACACTGAAGCTTTCTTT. This sequence encodes CASSLSGTMNTEAFF.